Shown below are 6 T cell receptor beta chains from a single sample sequenced in a study of OX40 agonist ivuxolimab in advanced cancers. Sequenced by immunoSEQ multiplex PCR; TCRdb stores in-frame clones only, minus some. The profile shows tens of thousands of clones, about 83% of them singletons. The sequences come from CD4+ or CD8+ T cells sorted from blood, collected in a trial of the OX40 agonist ivuxolimab. These receptors came from an adult with an advanced solid tumor such as melanoma, head and neck, liver or kidney cancer.

V and J are TRBV10-1 and TRBJ1-3, with 7 bases that match TRBD1. J was trimmed by 2 bases and V by 5 bases; bases with no gene match: 12. Germline loops: CDR1 WNHNN, CDR2 SYGVQD (reference sequence). The CDR3 spans 17 residues. The CDR3 sequence is CASSPGTVEVAGNTIYF. Here the CDR3 DNA reads TGCGCCAGCAGTCCCGGGACAGTTGAGGTCGCTGGAAACACCATATATTTT.

This clone was detected a few times. The chain joins TRBV19 to TRBJ2-3; D is perhaps TRBD2 (6 bases). The CDR3 is made up of 13 amino acids. Germline CDR1 is LNHDA and CDR2 is SQIVND (reference sequence). Trimming pared 4 bases from V and 10 bases from J, leaving 15 bases between. For the CDR3, the DNA is TGTGCCAGTAGTAGGACTACCCAGGGATCGCAGTATTTT. Translated, it gives CASSRTTQGSQYF.

The gene calls are TRBV29-1 and TRBJ1-2, with D tentatively TRBD1 (5 bases). Germline V gives CDR1 SQVTM, CDR2 ANQGSEA. Trimming took 5 bases from V and 3 from J, leaving 13 bases between them. The CDR3 has 13 amino acids. CDR3 region: CSVLEGRDYGYTF. DNA for the CDR3: TGCAGCGTTTTAGAGGGGAGGGACTATGGCTACACCTTC.

The chain employs TRBV7-8 and TRBJ2-7; the D is unclear. From germline, CDR1 is SGHVS and CDR2 FQNEAQ. Trimming removed 5 bases from V and 0 bases from J, with 5 bases in between. This CDR3 contains 12 residues. CDR3 coding DNA: TGTGCCAGCAGCGCCCTCTCCTACGAGCAGTACTTC. Its translation: CASSALSYEQYF.

The V and J genes are TRBV6-6 and TRBJ2-1; 7 bases are shared with TRBD1. V lost 2 bases and J lost 2; bases outside the gene matches: 0. Germline assignment: CDR1 MNHNY and CDR2 SVGAGI (reference sequence). This CDR3 has 14 amino acids. Here the CDR3 DNA reads TGTGCCAGCAGTTACAGGGGGCCCTACAATGAGCAGTTCTTC. Translated: CASSYRGPYNEQFF.

The chain has TRBV5-1 and TRBJ2-5; D is ambiguous. V dropped 3 bases and J dropped 7 bases, with 13 bases sitting between them. The CDR3 is 13 amino acids. Germline assignment: CDR1 SGHRS and CDR2 YFSETQ. CDR3: CASSSGGPGTQYF. CDR3 DNA sequence: TGCGCCAGCAGCTCTGGTGGGCCGGGGACCCAGTACTTC.